This T cell receptor beta chain was identified during a study of cytomegalovirus exposure and HLA in healthy donors. The PCR ran on 60 Vbeta and 13 Jbeta primers. Assay: immunoSEQ multiplex PCR; the TCRdb copy retains only in-frame clones and omits some. The data contain around 150,000 clones, less than 80% of them singletons. Per germline, CDR1 SGHRS and CDR2 YFSETQ. This CDR3 spans 15 amino acids. V lost 5 bases and J lost 4; bases outside the gene matches: 7. This clone was observed a handful of times. The source of this sequence is a man in his forties in good health and CMV-seronegative. The sample consisted of PBMCs. This chain connects TRBV5-1 to TRBJ2-1; TRBD2 matches 9 bases. The CDR3 region is CASSPAGGTYNEQFF. The CDR3 DNA is TGCGCCAGCAGTCCAGCGGGGGGAACTTACAATGAGCAGTTCTTC.